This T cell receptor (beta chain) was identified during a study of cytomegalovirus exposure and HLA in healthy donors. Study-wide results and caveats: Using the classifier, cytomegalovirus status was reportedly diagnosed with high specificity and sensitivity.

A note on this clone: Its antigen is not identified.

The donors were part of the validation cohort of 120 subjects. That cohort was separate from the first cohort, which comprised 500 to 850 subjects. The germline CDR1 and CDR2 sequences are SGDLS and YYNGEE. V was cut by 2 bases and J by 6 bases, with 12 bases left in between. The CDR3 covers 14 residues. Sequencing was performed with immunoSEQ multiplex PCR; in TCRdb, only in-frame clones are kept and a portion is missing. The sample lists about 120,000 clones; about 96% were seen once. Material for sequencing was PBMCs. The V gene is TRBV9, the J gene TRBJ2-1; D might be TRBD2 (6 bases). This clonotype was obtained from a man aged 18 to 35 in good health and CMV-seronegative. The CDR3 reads CASSVEGLINEQFF. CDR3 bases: TGTGCCAGCAGCGTTGAGGGACTTATCAATGAGCAGTTCTTC.